The present T cell receptor (beta chain) was sequenced within a study of Ad26.COV2.S vaccination and SARS-CoV-2 variants. Study details: Donor had been placed in the Ad26.COV2.S arm of the COV1001 trial. Doses of Ad26.COV2.S were injected into muscle once or twice, 56 days apart.

Germline CDR1 and CDR2: LGHDT and YNNKEL (reference sequence). CDR3 length: 15 amino acids. Unmatched junction bases numbered 7, after V lost 0 bases and J lost 9 bases. Treatment given: 19 received Ad26.COV2.S at low or high dose, single or two shots; a few received placebo; per-sample allocation not given. Sample collection was performed on day 63 after the first vaccine or placebo injection. The vaccine delivered Wuhan-strain SARS-CoV-2 spike through an Ad26 vector. Of note for this clone: The antigen remains unidentified.

Findings of the study overall: The study found similar non-spike TCR breadth in vaccine and placebo recipients.

Generated by immunoSEQ multiplex PCR, the TCRdb table keeps only in-frame clones and is missing some. The sample has around 240,000 clones; approximately 87% are singletons. This TCR came from a person between 18 and 65 years old who received the Ad26.COV2.S COVID-19 vaccine or a placebo. The chain links TRBV3-1 (or the pseudogene TRBV3-2) to TRBJ2-1, with 8 bases aligning to TRBD2. This specimen consisted of peripheral blood, obtained in a trial of Ad26.COV2.S vaccine versus placebo. CDR3 sequence (DNA): TGTGCCAGCAGCCAAGATGGGCGGGAGGCAGGTGAGCAGTTCTTC. This encodes CASSQDGREAGEQFF.